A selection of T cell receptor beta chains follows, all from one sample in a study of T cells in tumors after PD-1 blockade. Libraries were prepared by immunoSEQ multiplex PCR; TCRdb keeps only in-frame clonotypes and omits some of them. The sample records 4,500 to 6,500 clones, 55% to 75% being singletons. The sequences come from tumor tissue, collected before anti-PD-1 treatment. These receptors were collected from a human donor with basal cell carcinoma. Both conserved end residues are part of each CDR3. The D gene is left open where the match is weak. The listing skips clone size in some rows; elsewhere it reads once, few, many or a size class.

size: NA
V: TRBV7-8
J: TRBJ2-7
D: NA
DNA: TGTGCCAGCAGCGAATCCCGGGACGTCTCCTACGAGCAGTACTTC
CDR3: CASSESRDVSYEQYF

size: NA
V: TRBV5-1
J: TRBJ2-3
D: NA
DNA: TGCGCCAGCAGTCCAGGGGTTACGGAGCAGTATTTT
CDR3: CASSPGVTEQYF

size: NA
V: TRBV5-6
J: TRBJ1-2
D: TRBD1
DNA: TGTGCCAGCAGCTTGAGGACGATGACAGGGGTCTCCTATGGCTACACCTTC
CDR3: CASSLRTMTGVSYGYTF

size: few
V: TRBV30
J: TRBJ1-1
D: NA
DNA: TGTGCCTGGAGCTCGGGGATGAACACTGAAGCTTTCTTT
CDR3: CAWSSGMNTEAFF

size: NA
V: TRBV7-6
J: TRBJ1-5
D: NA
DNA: TGTGCCAGCAGCCGCAGGAGAGATAGCAATCAGCCCCAGCATTTT
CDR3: CASSRRRDSNQPQHF

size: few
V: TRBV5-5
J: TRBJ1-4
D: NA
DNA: TGTGCCAGCAGCTTGTTTCCGAAGGGAAATGAAAAACTGTTTTTT
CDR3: CASSLFPKGNEKLFF

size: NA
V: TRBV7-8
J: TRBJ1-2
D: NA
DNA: TGTGCCAGCAGTCCTCTCGACGCAGGGGCTCACTTC
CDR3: CASSPLDAGAHF

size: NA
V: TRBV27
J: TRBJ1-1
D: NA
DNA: TGTGCCAGCAGTCTAGGGAGTGACACTGAAGCTTTCTTT
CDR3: CASSLGSDTEAFF

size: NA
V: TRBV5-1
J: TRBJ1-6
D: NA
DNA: TGCGCCAGCAGCGAGACAGGTCCCTATAATTCACCCCTCCACTTT
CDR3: CASSETGPYNSPLHF

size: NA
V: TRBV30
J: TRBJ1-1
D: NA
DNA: TGTGCCTGGTGTCGGGATCGCCGGACTGAAGCTTTCTTT
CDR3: CAWCRDRRTEAFF